Listed below are T cell receptor beta chains from one sample, sequenced in a study of blood T cell repertoires in COVID-19. TCRdb's table, derived via immunoSEQ multiplex PCR, lists solely in-frame clones and lacks some. This sample carries 55,000 to 65,000 clones, approximately 80% of them seen once, and the ten largest clones take around 5.9%. Specimen: peripheral blood. The source is an older woman with acute or convalescent COVID-19. Each CDR3 is given without its conserved first and last residue. The order of the fields is J gene, V gene, CDR3 protein.

J: TRBJ1-1
V: TRBV6-5
CDR3: ASSYSTLNTEAF

J: TRBJ2-1
V: TRBV27
CDR3: ASSPGPYYNEQF

J: TRBJ2-3
V: TRBV5-1
CDR3: ASSSSEHPSDTQY

J: TRBJ1-2
V: TRBV12-3/TRBV12-4
CDR3: ASSSGNYGYT

J: TRBJ1-2
V: TRBV6-1
CDR3: ASSEKGTGLYGYT

J: TRBJ1-5
V: TRBV6-1
CDR3: ASSEARYNQPQH

J: TRBJ2-5
V: TRBV9
CDR3: ASSPDIQETQY

J: TRBJ2-7
V: TRBV9
CDR3: ASSVEINPYEQY

J: TRBJ1-2
V: TRBV6-5
CDR3: ASSYSTGENGYT

J: TRBJ1-3
V: TRBV5-4
CDR3: ASSLETGVGSGNTIY

J: TRBJ2-2
V: TRBV7-3
CDR3: ASRPQAPFTGELF

J: TRBJ2-2
V: TRBV9
CDR3: ASSVRTSGESTGELF

J: TRBJ1-3
V: TRBV29-1
CDR3: SVEWQAGNTIY

J: TRBJ2-7
V: TRBV9
CDR3: ASSVGGLAGEQY

J: TRBJ1-1
V: TRBV19
CDR3: ASRDIMNTEAF

J: TRBJ1-1
V: TRBV28
CDR3: ASTLSTVNTEAF

J: TRBJ1-2
V: TRBV19
CDR3: ASSISGSNYGYT

J: TRBJ2-7
V: TRBV5-1
CDR3: ASSLGLASDEQY

J: TRBJ1-5
V: TRBV5-6
CDR3: ASSRIQGNQPQH

J: TRBJ2-7
V: TRBV4-1
CDR3: ASSQVRARGVGEQY

J: TRBJ2-7
V: TRBV25-1
CDR3: ASSEMRDLTSYEQY

J: TRBJ1-2
V: TRBV5-1
CDR3: ASSSGQGAFLYGYT

J: TRBJ1-1
V: TRBV5-6
CDR3: ASSLGTGTEAF

J: TRBJ2-7
V: TRBV30
CDR3: AWSGGGAWEQY

J: TRBJ1-2
V: TRBV27
CDR3: ASSGSGGGLYGYT

J: TRBJ1-3
V: TRBV9
CDR3: ASSPLAHSGNTIY

J: TRBJ2-7
V: TRBV5-1
CDR3: ASSLGPGQGSYEQY

J: TRBJ1-4
V: TRBV14
CDR3: ASSHRGINEKLF

J: TRBJ2-5
V: TRBV18
CDR3: ASSRDGGPSQETQY

J: TRBJ1-2
V: TRBV5-1
CDR3: ASSLSSLQGSGYT

J: TRBJ2-3
V: TRBV3-1/TRBV3-2
CDR3: ASSPVPGLAASTDTQY

J: TRBJ2-1
V: TRBV9
CDR3: ASSVGGDPHNEQF

J: TRBJ2-7
V: TRBV6-5
CDR3: ASSIDRGLYEQY

J: TRBJ2-5
V: TRBV6-1
CDR3: ASSEMGLAGGGETQY

J: TRBJ2-7
V: TRBV5-1
CDR3: ASSLVRESAYEQY

J: TRBJ2-3
V: TRBV6-6
CDR3: ARDGQNYTDTQY

J: TRBJ2-3
V: TRBV7-2
CDR3: ASSLTSGGGDTQY